A single T cell receptor (beta chain) is shown here with its context. Profiling relied on immunoSEQ multiplex PCR, and the TCRdb table lists in-frame clones only, not all of them. The profile covers roughly 50,000 clones, with 80% to 90% appearing a single time and more than 12% taken by the ten largest. The CDR3 is 14 residues long. CDR1 and CDR2 (germline): MNHEY, SVGAGI. V shed 11 bases and J shed 0 bases, with 16 bases lying between them. The sample belongs to a study of T cell responses to AZD1222 COVID-19 vaccine. This rearrangement joins TRBV6-5 to TRBJ1-1; D not certain. The specimen comprised peripheral blood, sampled 28 days after the second AZD1222 dose. This TCR was sampled from an adult who received the AZD1222 COVID-19 vaccine. The CDR3 region is CALKREAMNTEAFF. The CDR3, as DNA: TGTGCCCTAAAGCGGGAGGCTATGAACACTGAAGCTTTCTTT.